The 24 T cell receptor beta chains listed next were all sequenced from one sample in a study of T cells of healthy individuals. TCRdb processed the 5' RACE reads anew with MiXCR; each CDR3 protein has one entry. The repertoire holds about 96,000 distinct CDR3 sequences, with 15% to 20% as singletons. These receptor sequences come from a human donor in good health.

In DNA form, the CDR3 reads TGCAGTGCCGCCCAACAGGGCTGGGGCATTCAGTACTTC. Amino acids: CSAAQQGWGIQYF. J is TRBJ2-4 and V is TRBV20-1; weak D call: TRBD1 (6 bases). Germline V gene data show CDR1 as DFQATT and CDR2 as SNEGSKA (reference sequence). The CDR3 loop spans 13 amino acids. The V gene lost 6 bases and the J gene lost 9 bases, with 18 bases spanning the gap.

This sequence joins TRBV25-1 and TRBJ2-5; D is perhaps TRBD1 (6 bases). The CDR3 extends over 13 amino acids. Germline CDR1 and CDR2: MGHDK and SYGVNS. V lost 2 bases and J 3 bases, leaving 7 bases between the germline ends. Here the CDR3 DNA reads TGTGCCAGCAGTGAACAGGGGAAAGAGACCCAGTACTTC. It codes for CASSEQGKETQYF.

This clonotype showed up many times. The chain combines TRBV27 with TRBJ1-2, with D uncertain. CDR3 size: 15 residues. The germline V gene has CDR1 MNHEY and CDR2 SMNVEV (reference sequence). With 4 bases removed from V and 0 bases from J, the gap between germline ends came to 12 bases. CDR3 sequence reads: CASSSSGSTNYGYTF. The CDR3, as DNA: TGTGCCAGCAGTTCTTCCGGATCAACTAACTATGGCTACACCTTC.

This chain links TRBV5-1 with TRBJ2-4; D uncertain. V dropped 0 bases and J dropped 1 base, with 8 bases sitting between them. CDR1 SGHRS and CDR2 YFSETQ come from the germline V gene. CDR3 length equals 15 residues. The CDR3 protein is CASSLGDWAKNIQYF. In DNA form, the CDR3 reads TGCGCCAGCAGCTTGGGCGACTGGGCCAAAAACATTCAGTACTTC.

This clonotype occurred a few times. The chain carries TRBV10-2 and TRBJ2-3; 7 nucleotides agree with TRBD1. J was trimmed by 2 bases and V by 4 bases; bases with no gene match: 3. Germline V gives CDR1 WSHSY, CDR2 SAAADI. This CDR3 spans 14 amino acids. The CDR3 sequence: CASSGDSSTDTQYF. In nucleotides, the CDR3 is TGCGCCAGCAGTGGGGACAGTTCCACAGATACGCAGTATTTT.

This clonotype was recorded at least ten times. The V and J genes are TRBV12-3 or TRBV12-4 and TRBJ2-7; D gene unclear. The CDR3 runs to 12 residues. Trimming left V 3 bases short and J 7 bases short, with 10 bases between. The CDR3 DNA reads as TGTGCCAGCAGTTTTATGGCCTCTGAGCAGTACTTC. It translates to CASSFMASEQYF.

The chain recombines TRBV28 with TRBJ2-7, with TRBD2 matching over 8 bases. This CDR3 spans 18 amino acids. Germline V gives CDR1 MDHEN, CDR2 SYDVKM. Unmatched junction bases numbered 23, after V lost 6 bases and J lost 7 bases. CDR3 DNA sequence: TGTGCCAGCAGACCTCCTACTTACGGCGGGAGGCGGGGGAGAGAGCAGTACTTC. Encoded protein: CASRPPTYGGRRGREQYF.

This clonotype was seen many times. The rearrangement joins TRBV6-2 or TRBV6-3 to TRBJ2-1; 10 bases line up with TRBD2. Germline V gene sequence: CDR1 MNHEY, CDR2 SVGEGT. Trimming cost V 2 bases and J 9 bases; bases outside gene matches: 10. The CDR3 length is 16 residues. CDR3 sequence reads: CASSYGLAGVGSEQFF. The DNA for the CDR3 is TGTGCCAGCAGTTACGGTCTAGCGGGAGTAGGAAGTGAGCAGTTCTTC.

This chain links TRBV7-9 with TRBJ1-4, with D perhaps matching TRBD1 (5 bases). CDR1 is SEHNR and CDR2 is FQNEAQ in the germline V gene (reference sequence). Trimming took 2 bases from V and 6 from J, leaving 7 bases between them. The CDR3 has 13 amino acids. The CDR3 loop is CASSLIGDEKLFF. CDR3 DNA: TGTGCCAGCAGCTTAATAGGGGATGAAAAACTGTTTTTT.

The rearrangement joins TRBV5-5 to TRBJ2-1, with 9 bases matching TRBD2. CDR3 length equals 15 residues. Germline V gene data show CDR1 as SGHKS and CDR2 as YYEKEE (reference sequence). J gave up 8 bases and V 3 bases, and 9 bases lay outside the gene matches. The DNA for the CDR3 is TGTGCCAGCAGCTCCTCAGCGGGGGGCGTGGATGAGCAGTTCTTC. This codes for CASSSSAGGVDEQFF.

This clonotype has at least ten counts. The CDR3 sequence: CASSLGGDTEAFF. CDR3 bases: TGTGCCAGCAGTTTGGGTGGTGACACTGAAGCTTTCTTT. The J gene is TRBJ1-1, the V gene TRBV12-3 or TRBV12-4, with D unclear. The CDR3 is made up of 13 amino acids. V lost 3 bases and J 3 bases, leaving 8 bases between the germline ends.

This clonotype was counted only a few times. The CDR3 loop is CASSQRTVAPQHF. CDR3 nucleotides: TGTGCCAGCAGTCAACGGACAGTCGCGCCCCAGCATTTT. V gene TRBV6-2 or TRBV6-3 combines with J gene TRBJ1-5; weak D call: TRBD1 (6 bases). Germline V gene lookup returns CDR1 MNHEY and CDR2 SVGEGT. CDR3 length equals 13 residues. The V and J ends lost 5 bases and 9 bases respectively, with 14 bases between them.

In this sample, this clonotype turned up a few times. The chain is built from TRBV15 and TRBJ2-1, with D unclear. The CDR3 spans 11 residues. CDR1 and CDR2 (germline): LNHNV, YYDKDF (reference sequence). V was cut by 2 bases and J by 5 bases, with 1 base left in between. CDR3 amino acids: CATSRNNEQFF. Written as DNA, the CDR3 is TGTGCCACCAGCAGAAACAATGAGCAGTTCTTC.

This clonotype was recorded many times. The J gene is TRBJ1-1, the V gene TRBV6-5, with no clear D. The germline V gene encodes CDR1 MNHEY and CDR2 SVGAGI. Trimming took off 8 bases at V and 0 bases at J, with 7 bases between the two ends. The CDR3 totals 12 residues. The CDR3 DNA reads TGTGCCAGCCACACCCTGAACACTGAAGCTTTCTTT. It specifies CASHTLNTEAFF.

The CDR3 DNA is TGCAGTGCTAGAGACCGGGACGGAAACATTCAGTACTTC. Encoded protein: CSARDRDGNIQYF. This rearrangement joins TRBV20-1 to TRBJ2-4, with D possibly called TRBD1 or TRBD2 (5 bases each). The CDR3 covers 13 residues. V was cut by 0 bases and J by 6 bases, with 9 bases left in between. The germline CDR1 and CDR2 sequences are DFQATT and SNEGSKA (reference sequence).

This clonotype was counted ten times or more. The chain is built from TRBV19 and TRBJ1-1; 7 nucleotides line up with TRBD1. Germline V gene data show CDR1 as LNHDA and CDR2 as SQIVND (reference sequence). The length of the CDR3 is 13 residues. J lost 6 bases, V lost 4 bases, and 5 bases had no gene match. CDR3 in DNA: TGTGCCAGTAGTAACAGGGGCGTCGCTGAAGCTTTCTTT. This translates into CASSNRGVAEAFF.

This clonotype was recorded at least ten times. This chain joins TRBV20-1 and TRBJ1-2; maybe TRBD1 (5 bases). With 0 bases removed from V and 9 bases from J, the gap between germline ends came to 11 bases. CDR3 length equals 12 residues. Germline V gene lookup returns CDR1 DFQATT and CDR2 SNEGSKA (reference sequence). Written as DNA, the CDR3 is TGCAGTGCTAGAGAGGCAGGGCCAAGCTACACCTTC. It is translated as CSAREAGPSYTF.

The chain couples TRBV6-5 to TRBJ2-5; 8 bases agree with TRBD1. J lost 5 bases, V lost 7 bases, and 12 bases had no gene match. The germline V gene encodes CDR1 MNHEY and CDR2 SVGAGI. This CDR3 has 15 amino acids. CDR3 sequence: CASIAGGGWFETQYF. The CDR3 region has the DNA TGTGCCAGCATTGCAGGGGGCGGTTGGTTTGAGACCCAGTACTTC.

This clonotype was observed many times. The gene calls are TRBV20-1 and TRBJ2-7; D gene unclear. Germline V gene lookup returns CDR1 DFQATT and CDR2 SNEGSKA (reference sequence). The V end lost 3 bases, the J end lost 1 base, and 16 bases lay between the germline ends. This CDR3 is 15 amino acids long. CDR3 nucleotides: TGCAGTGCTAGTAGAGCGTCAGATGAATCCTACGAGCAGTACTTC. Amino acid sequence: CSASRASDESYEQYF.

The chain links TRBV4-3 to TRBJ2-6; 7 bases agree with TRBD1. The V gene end was trimmed by 2 bases and the J gene end by 0 bases; junction bases not matched to a gene: 4. CDR1 is LGHNA, CDR2 YSLEER, per germline. This CDR3 has 17 residues. DNA of the CDR3: TGCGCCAGCAGCCAACGGGACAGCTTCTCTGGGGCCAACGTCCTGACTTTC. Amino acid sequence: CASSQRDSFSGANVLTF.

The rearrangement joins TRBV7-2 to TRBJ2-7; D not resolved. Germline CDR1 is SGHTA and CDR2 is FQGNSA. Deletions cut 0 bases from V and 6 bases from J, with 6 bases between. The CDR3 length is 12 residues. CDR3 sequence reads: CASSLAGAEQYF. CDR3 nucleotides: TGTGCCAGCAGCTTAGCCGGAGCCGAGCAGTACTTC.

This clonotype was seen more than once but under ten times. The chain has TRBV27 and TRBJ1-2; 8 nucleotides line up with TRBD1. V dropped 3 bases and J dropped 4; count of bases not matched to a gene: 4. The germline CDR1 and CDR2 sequences are MNHEY and SMNVEV (reference sequence). The CDR3 sequence is 14 residues long. CDR3 DNA: TGTGCCAGCAGTTTGCAGGGGGCCGGCTATGGCTACACCTTC. Its protein is CASSLQGAGYGYTF.

The chain recombines TRBV5-1 with TRBJ2-3, with D tentatively TRBD2 (5 bases). V was shortened by 3 bases and J by 6 bases, with 11 bases between the two germline ends. CDR3 length: 13 amino acids. CDR1 and CDR2 (germline): SGHRS, YFSETQ. The CDR3 loop reads CASSSPGIDTQYF. CDR3 sequence (DNA): TGCGCCAGCAGCTCCCCCGGGATTGATACGCAGTATTTT.

The chain couples TRBV7-9 to TRBJ2-5; no reliable D call. The V and J ends lost 10 bases and 2 bases respectively, with 14 bases between them. This CDR3 is 13 amino acids long. The germline CDR1 and CDR2 sequences are SEHNR and FQNEAQ (reference sequence). The chain's CDR3 is CAIESPLQETQYF. CDR3 sequence (DNA): TGTGCCATAGAGAGTCCATTACAAGAGACCCAGTACTTC.